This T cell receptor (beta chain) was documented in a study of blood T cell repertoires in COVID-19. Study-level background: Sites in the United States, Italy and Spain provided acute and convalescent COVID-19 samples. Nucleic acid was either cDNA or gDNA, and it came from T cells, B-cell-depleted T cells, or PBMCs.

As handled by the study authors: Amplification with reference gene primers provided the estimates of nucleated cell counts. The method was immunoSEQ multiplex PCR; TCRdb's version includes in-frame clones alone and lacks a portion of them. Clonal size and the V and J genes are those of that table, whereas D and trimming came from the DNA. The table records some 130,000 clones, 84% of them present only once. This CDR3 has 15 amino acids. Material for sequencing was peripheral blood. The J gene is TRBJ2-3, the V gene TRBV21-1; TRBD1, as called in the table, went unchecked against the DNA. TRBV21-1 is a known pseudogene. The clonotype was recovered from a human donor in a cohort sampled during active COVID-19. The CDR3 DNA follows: TGTGCCAATTCGGGCCACAAAGGGGGCACAGATACGCAGTATTTT. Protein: CANSGHKGGTDTQYF.